Listed here are 9 T cell receptor beta chains from one sample, sequenced in a study of OX40 agonist ivuxolimab in advanced cancers. Data came from immunoSEQ multiplex PCR; TCRdb stores just in-frame clones and leaves some out. This repertoire shows roughly 81,000 clones, around 94% found once; its top ten account for 9.5% to 12%. Material: CD4+ or CD8+ T cells sorted from blood, obtained in a trial of the OX40 agonist ivuxolimab. The receptors stem from an adult with an advanced solid tumor such as melanoma, head and neck, liver or kidney cancer.

This clone was counted a single time. The chain combines TRBV4-3 with TRBJ1-2; D might be TRBD1 (5 bases). V was trimmed by 1 base and J by 0 bases, leaving 12 bases between them. Germline-derived CDR1 and CDR2 are LGHNA and YSLEER. The CDR3 runs to 16 residues. The CDR3 nucleotides are TGCGCCAGCAGCCAAGGTTGGCAGGGACCTAACTATGGCTACACCTTC. Protein sequence: CASSQGWQGPNYGYTF.

The chain couples TRBV12-5 to TRBJ2-2; 7 bases are shared with TRBD2. The CDR3 sequence is 16 residues long. The V segment lost 5 bases and the J segment 2 bases; nucleotides outside the gene matches: 8. CDR1 is LGHNT, CDR2 FRNRAP, per germline. The CDR3 spells CASGQRDSLNTGELFF. CDR3 DNA sequence: TGTGCTAGTGGTCAGCGGGACTCCCTCAACACCGGGGAGCTGTTTTTT.

The rearrangement joins TRBV19 to TRBJ2-1, with 8 bases that match TRBD2. There are 17 residues in the CDR3. Germline CDR1 is LNHDA and CDR2 is SQIVND (reference sequence). The J segment lost 6 bases and the V segment lost 7 bases, leaving 17 bases of the junction unmatched. In DNA, the CDR3 is TGTGCCAGTACCCAGTTCCAGCGGGAGACGGAGAGCAATGAGCAGTTCTTC. It yields the protein CASTQFQRETESNEQFF.

This clone has just a few counts. The V and J genes are TRBV9 and TRBJ1-1, with 9 bases fitting TRBD1. The CDR3 contains 14 residues. The germline V gene encodes CDR1 SGDLS and CDR2 YYNGEE. The trim removed 4 bases at V and 4 bases at J, leaving 5 bases unmatched. As DNA, the CDR3 is TGTGCCAGCAGCCCCGGGACAGGGTCCACTGAAGCTTTCTTT. Translation gives CASSPGTGSTEAFF. Using reference TRBV9 and TRBJ1-1 for the parts outside the CDR3, the full variable domain is DSGVTQTPKHLITATGQRVTLRCSPRSGDLSVYWYQQSLDQGLQFLIQYYNGEERAKGNILERFSAQQFPDLHSELNLSSLELGDSALYFCASSPGTGSTEAFFGQGTRLTVV.

The V and J genes are TRBV7-2 and TRBJ2-1; 11 bases fit TRBD2. V dropped 7 bases and J dropped 3; count of bases not matched to a gene: 8. The CDR3 has 16 amino acids. Germline V gene data show CDR1 as SGHTA and CDR2 as FQGNSA. The CDR3 DNA is TGTGCCAGCATTCCGGGACTAGCGGCCTTCTACAATGAGCAGTTCTTC. This gives the protein CASIPGLAAFYNEQFF.

The V and J genes are TRBV7-3 and TRBJ2-7; 8 bases match TRBD1. Germline V gene lookup returns CDR1 SGHTA and CDR2 FQGTGA. This CDR3 region has 12 residues. V was clipped by 4 bases and J by 6 bases; unmatched bases: 2. For the CDR3, the DNA is TGTGCCAGCAGCTCAGGGGGCTCCGAGCAGTACTTC. Protein product: CASSSGGSEQYF.

This clone appeared a single time. The V gene is TRBV5-1, the J gene TRBJ1-1, with D possibly matching TRBD1 (5 bases). V shed 6 bases and J shed 5 bases, with 26 bases lying between them. Germline loops: CDR1 SGHRS, CDR2 YFSETQ. The CDR3 has 17 residues. The CDR3 region is CASTNAGPGSGLTEAFF. In DNA form, the CDR3 reads TGCGCCAGCACCAACGCGGGCCCAGGGAGTGGGTTGACTGAAGCTTTCTTT.

The genes are TRBV6-5 and TRBJ1-3, with D unclear. There are 14 residues in the CDR3. V dropped 7 bases and J dropped 2 bases, with 12 bases sitting between them. Germline loops: CDR1 MNHEY, CDR2 SVGAGI. The CDR3 sequence is CASTPGRAGNTIYF. CDR3 DNA: TGTGCCAGCACGCCCGGGAGAGCTGGAAACACCATATATTTT.

V usage is TRBV13 and J usage is TRBJ2-7, with a possible D match to TRBD1 (6 bases). This CDR3 has 13 amino acids. Trimming removed 5 bases at V and 4 bases at J, with 12 bases between. CDR1 is PRHDT and CDR2 is FYEKMQ in the germline V gene (reference sequence). CDR3 DNA sequence: TGTGCCAGCAGCGTCGGACAGCTTTACGAGCAGTACTTC. Translated, it gives CASSVGQLYEQYF.